The source of this TCR beta chain is a study of T cell responses to AZD1222 COVID-19 vaccine. The table came from immunoSEQ multiplex PCR; TCRdb's copy has only in-frame clones and leaves some out. The sample records about 170,000 clones, roughly 92% being singletons. The CDR3 is 13 residues long. The germline V gene encodes CDR1 LNHDA and CDR2 SQIVND (reference sequence). Trimming left V 6 bases short and J 6 bases short, with 12 bases between. This clone has a single count. Sequencing used peripheral blood, obtained on day 0 of AZD1222 vaccination. The genes are TRBV19 and TRBJ2-1; weak D call: TRBD2 (6 bases). The clonotype comes from an adult in good health. The CDR3 bases are TGTGCCAGTAGCCACGGGACTCCCAATGAGCAGTTCTTC. Protein: CASSHGTPNEQFF. The full variable domain, in which reference TRBV19 and TRBJ2-1 provide the parts outside the CDR3, is DGGITQSPKYLFRKEGQNVTLSCEQNLNHDAMYWYRQDPGQGLRLIYYSQIVNDFQKGDIAEGYSVSREKKESFPLTVTSAQKNPTAFYLCASSHGTPNEQFFGPGTRLTVL.